This T cell receptor (beta chain) was profiled in a study of OX40 agonist ivuxolimab in advanced cancers. Study context: Cohort: roughly 80% men, mean age roughly 60, aged about 23 to 80. Patients achieving partial responses numbered three: one hepatocellular carcinoma case and two cutaneous melanoma cases. Study outcomes and limitations: Fewer expanded clones were found on average in CD4+ than in CD8+ T cells. At 0.1 to 3.0 mg/kg, clonal expansion of CD4+ and CD8+ blood T cells had occurred by week 6.

Measured with immunoSEQ multiplex PCR; TCRdb has only the in-frame clones, and not every one. The sample consists of fewer than 85,000 clones, approximately 86% of them appearing once. CDR3 size: 13 residues. CDR1 is MNHNY and CDR2 is SVGAGI in the germline V gene (reference sequence). V was pared by 6 bases and J by 3 bases, with 12 bases between. Concerning this clone: No antigen is known for it.

This specimen was CD4+ or CD8+ T cells sorted from blood, taken in a trial of the OX40 agonist ivuxolimab. The receptor was derived from an adult with an advanced solid tumor such as melanoma, head and neck, liver or kidney cancer. The J gene is TRBJ2-7, the V gene TRBV6-6, with unresolved D. CDR3 sequence: CASSQTKNYEQYF. The DNA for the CDR3 is TGTGCCAGCAGCCAGACAAAAAACTACGAGCAGTACTTC.